This passage covers 4 T cell receptor beta chains from one sample sequenced in a study of CD8 T cells in ankylosing spondylitis. TCRdb independently ran MiXCR on the 5' RACE reads; one entry per CDR3 protein. The sample yields some 140,000 distinct CDR3 sequences, roughly 8.3% seen once. Sequenced material: synovial fluid, either unsorted or a sorted T cell fraction (not recorded which). These receptors all stem from a male donor with ankylosing spondylitis.

The V call is TRBV28, the J call TRBJ2-1; the match to TRBD2 covers 8 bases. The CDR3 extends over 13 amino acids. Trimming cost V 6 bases and J 9 bases; bases outside gene matches: 7. The V gene's germline CDR1 is MDHEN and CDR2 SYDVKM. Here the CDR3 DNA reads TGTGCCAGCAGGTGGACCGCGGGGGGTGAGCAGTTCTTC. This codes for CASRWTAGGEQFF.

V and J are TRBV29-1 and TRBJ2-2; no definite D call. V was shortened by 6 bases and J by 1 base, with 21 bases between the two germline ends. The CDR3 has 17 amino acids. Germline lookup yields CDR1 SQVTM and CDR2 ANQGSEA. CDR3: CSVLIPSRRGNTGELFF. CDR3 sequence (DNA): TGCAGCGTGTTAATCCCCAGCAGGCGAGGGAACACCGGGGAGCTGTTTTTT.

This clonotype was recorded at least ten times. The chain is built from TRBV9 and TRBJ2-5; perhaps D is TRBD1 or TRBD2 (6 bases each). The CDR3 runs 15 residues. Per germline, CDR1 SGDLS and CDR2 YYNGEE. V shed 4 bases and J shed 4 bases, with 17 bases lying between them. The CDR3 DNA reads as TGTGCCAGCAGCAATCCCGGCAGGGGAGGAGAGACCCAGTACTTC. Protein: CASSNPGRGGETQYF.

The chain combines TRBV9 with TRBJ2-3, with 8 bases that match TRBD1. CDR3 length: 14 residues. V lost 2 bases, J lost 6 bases, and 5 bases stayed unmatched. CDR1 SGDLS and CDR2 YYNGEE come from the germline V gene. Here the CDR3 reads CASSVRTGWDTQYF. The CDR3 nucleotides read TGTGCCAGCAGCGTGAGGACAGGGTGGGATACGCAGTATTTT.